This passage covers 27 T cell receptor beta chains from one sample sequenced in a study of blood T cell repertoires in COVID-19. Method: immunoSEQ multiplex PCR; TCRdb's copy keeps in-frame clones and lacks some. The sample lists fewer than 200,000 clones, about 80% occurring once. The specimen sequenced was peripheral blood. The receptors derive from a woman aged 55-69 years with COVID-19, enrolled during active disease.

The V gene is TRBV4-2, the J gene TRBJ1-3, with 7 positions matching TRBD1. CDR1 and CDR2 from the germline V gene are LGHNA and YNFKEQ. J was trimmed by 2 bases and V by 1 base; bases with no gene match: 5. The length of the CDR3 is 16 residues. The CDR3 DNA is TGTGCCAGCAGCCAAGTAGGAGACAGGGCTGGAAACACCATATATTTT. Its protein is CASSQVGDRAGNTIYF.

Points on this clone: This sample includes further DNA sequences coding for the same CDR3. V usage is TRBV5-5 and J usage is TRBJ1-1; 8 bases agree with TRBD1. This CDR3 has 14 residues. V lost 4 bases and J lost 2; bases outside the gene matches: 4. Germline V gene lookup returns CDR1 SGHKS and CDR2 YYEKEE (reference sequence). The CDR3 DNA is TGTGCCAGCAGCCTCGGGACAGGCAACACTGAAGCTTTCTTT. This gives the protein CASSLGTGNTEAFF.

The chain combines TRBV6-5 with TRBJ1-2, with a tentative D call TRBD1 (6 bases). The CDR3 sequence is 14 residues long. V was trimmed by 11 bases and J by 6 bases, leaving 22 bases between them. CDR1 and CDR2 (germline): MNHEY, SVGAGI. CDR3 DNA sequence: TGTGCCGTTTTGAAACAGGGTCCAAGGCATGGCTACACCTTC. Amino acids: CAVLKQGPRHGYTF.

The chain uses TRBV5-1 and TRBJ2-3, with a weak D call TRBD2 (6 bases). The CDR3 has 14 amino acids. Germline V gives CDR1 SGHRS, CDR2 YFSETQ. Trimming removed 5 bases from V and 3 bases from J, with 13 bases in between. Written as DNA, the CDR3 is TGCGCCAGCAGGGAGGGGCCCGGGACAGATACGCAGTATTTT. This gives the protein CASREGPGTDTQYF. Together with reference TRBV5-1 and TRBJ2-3, the CDR3 gives the full variable domain: KAGVTQTPRYLIKTRGQQVTLSCSPISGHRSVSWYQQTPGQGLQFLFEYFSETQRNKGNFPGRFSGRQFSNSRSEMNVSTLELGDSALYLCASREGPGTDTQYFGPGTRLTVL.

This clone came up once. The genes are TRBV19 and TRBJ2-5; 9 positions match TRBD2. V was clipped by 1 base and J by 5 bases; unmatched bases: 8. In germline, CDR1 is LNHDA, CDR2 SQIVND (reference sequence). This CDR3 has 16 residues. CDR3 protein: CASSIGGGGAWETQYF. CDR3 coding DNA: TGTGCCAGTAGTATAGGTGGCGGGGGGGCCTGGGAGACCCAGTACTTC.

V and J are TRBV5-1 and TRBJ2-7, with TRBD1 matching over 9 bases. From germline, CDR1 is SGHRS and CDR2 YFSETQ. The V gene end was trimmed by 1 base and the J gene end by 7 bases; junction bases not matched to a gene: 3. The CDR3 consists of 13 residues. The CDR3 sequence: CASSLRQGGEQYV. CDR3 coding DNA: TGCGCCAGCAGCTTGCGACAGGGGGGGGAGCAGTACGTC.

The V and J genes are TRBV7-9 and TRBJ1-2, with a tentative D call TRBD1 (6 bases). This CDR3 has 13 residues. Trimming removed 3 bases at V and 7 bases at J, with 12 bases between. Germline V gene data show CDR1 as SEHNR and CDR2 as FQNEAQ (reference sequence). The CDR3 reads CASSFEGGGGYTF. DNA of the CDR3: TGTGCCAGCAGCTTCGAAGGGGGTGGTGGCTACACCTTC. The full variable domain, completed using reference TRBV7-9 and TRBJ1-2, is DTGVSQNPRHKITKRGQNVTFRCDPISEHNRLYWYRQTLGQGPEFLTYFQNEAQLEKSRLLSDRFSAERPKGSFSTLEIQRTEQGDSAMYLCASSFEGGGGYTFGSGTRLTVV.

As for this clone: Other DNA sequences in the sample encode the same CDR3. J is TRBJ1-5 and V is TRBV7-2; tentative D call: TRBD1 (5 bases). The CDR3 runs to 14 residues. CDR1 is SGHTA and CDR2 is FQGNSA in the germline V gene. Trimming stripped 6 bases from V and 4 bases from J, with 13 bases between. CDR3 DNA sequence: TGTGCCAGCAGTCGGGGGGGAGGTAATCAGCCCCAGCATTTT. Translated: CASSRGGGNQPQHF.

The V and J genes are TRBV23-1 and TRBJ2-7; a possible D gene is TRBD2 (5 bases). TRBV23-1 is sorted into the ORF group, with uncertain function. V lost 0 bases, J lost 4 bases, and 7 bases lay in between. The CDR3 has 13 residues. CDR3 in amino acids: CASSQSRGYEQYV. The DNA of the CDR3 is TGCGCCAGCAGTCAATCAAGAGGGTACGAGCAGTACGTC.

This chain links TRBV11-2 with TRBJ1-2; no reliable D call. The CDR3 sequence is 14 residues long. Germline CDR1 is SGHAT and CDR2 is FQNNGV. Trimming took 3 bases from V and 4 from J, leaving 12 bases between them. The CDR3 DNA sequence: TGTGCCAGCAGCTTCGACTCCCGGAGCTATGGCTACACCTTC. Its protein product is CASSFDSRSYGYTF.

This chain links TRBV5-1 with TRBJ2-2; D possibly corresponds to TRBD1 (5 bases). CDR1 SGHRS and CDR2 YFSETQ come from the germline V gene. V lost 0 bases to trimming and J lost 0 bases, with 9 bases between them. The length of the CDR3 is 16 residues. The chain's CDR3 is CASSLGGRTNTGELFF. DNA of the CDR3: TGCGCCAGCAGCTTGGGGGGCCGAACGAACACCGGGGAGCTGTTTTTT. Drawing the rest from reference TRBV5-1 and TRBJ2-2, the complete variable domain is KAGVTQTPRYLIKTRGQQVTLSCSPISGHRSVSWYQQTPGQGLQFLFEYFSETQRNKGNFPGRFSGRQFSNSRSEMNVSTLELGDSALYLCASSLGGRTNTGELFFGEGSRLTVL.

The chain carries TRBV7-2 and TRBJ1-2, with D tentatively TRBD1 (5 bases). Between the trimmed V and J ends, which lost 5 bases and 4 bases, there was a span of 20 bases. CDR1 and CDR2 (germline): SGHTA, FQGNSA. The CDR3 runs to 16 residues. CDR3 sequence reads: CASSQGVGEAVYGYTF. CDR3 DNA: TGTGCCAGCAGCCAAGGGGTTGGGGAGGCAGTCTATGGCTACACCTTC.

This clone is a singleton in its sample. The V gene is TRBV15, the J gene TRBJ2-1, with 10 bases fitting TRBD2. Germline trimming cut 0 bases from V and 8 bases from J; bases unmatched to any gene: 7. This CDR3 comprises 16 residues. CDR1 and CDR2 from the germline V gene are LNHNV and YYDKDF (reference sequence). The chain's CDR3 is CATSRDRASGGDEQFF. The CDR3 DNA reads as TGTGCCACCAGCAGAGATAGGGCTAGCGGGGGAGATGAGCAGTTCTTC.

V usage is TRBV7-3 and J usage is TRBJ2-7, with 11 nucleotides matching TRBD2. Unmatched junction bases numbered 3, after V lost 1 base and J lost 4 bases. CDR3 length: 15 amino acids. The V gene's germline CDR1 is SGHTA and CDR2 FQGTGA. The CDR3 bases are TGTGCCAGCAGCTTAATTACTAGCGGGGGATACGAGCAGTACGTC. Its protein product is CASSLITSGGYEQYV.

The V and J genes are TRBV9 and TRBJ1-1; weak D call: TRBD1 (5 bases). The CDR3 is 14 residues long. Germline CDR1 is SGDLS and CDR2 is YYNGEE. V lost 3 bases, J lost 5 bases, and 14 bases lay in between. The DNA of the CDR3 is TGTGCCAGCAGCGCCAGGGCTATCGGGACTGAAGCTTTCTTT. Its translation: CASSARAIGTEAFF.

The chain uses TRBV3-1 (or the pseudogene TRBV3-2) and TRBJ1-1; the D is unclear. The CDR3 is 13 amino acids. Germline CDR1 is LGHDT and CDR2 is YNNKEL (reference sequence). Trimming stripped 7 bases from V and 2 bases from J, with 11 bases between. This CDR3 reads CASTRGFNTEAFF. In DNA, the CDR3 is TGTGCCAGCACCCGGGGATTTAACACTGAAGCTTTCTTT.

This clone appeared a few times. The CDR3 DNA sequence: TGCGCCAGCAGCCCACGTGGGACAGTGGCCTACGAGCAGTACTTC. Translating it yields CASSPRGTVAYEQYF. The genes are TRBV5-1 and TRBJ2-7; 7 bases agree with TRBD1. The ends lost 4 bases at V and 2 bases at J; junction bases unmatched: 9. The CDR3 length is 15 residues. CDR1 is SGHRS, CDR2 YFSETQ, per germline.

The CDR3 sequence is CASSDFLHSEAFF. CDR3 DNA sequence: TGTGCCAGCAGCGATTTCCTCCACTCTGAAGCTTTCTTT. The chain carries TRBV9 and TRBJ1-1; D not resolved. CDR1 SGDLS and CDR2 YYNGEE come from the germline V gene. The CDR3 covers 13 residues. Trimming removed 3 bases at V and 6 bases at J, with 12 bases between.

The gene calls are TRBV18 and TRBJ1-3; D remains unclear. Trimming removed 0 bases at V and 4 bases at J, with 13 bases between. CDR3 length: 16 residues. Germline CDR1 is KGHSH and CDR2 is LQKENI. DNA of the CDR3: TGTGCCAGCTCACCACCTGGCCGGGTCTCCGGAAACACCATATATTTT. Encoded protein: CASSPPGRVSGNTIYF.

This clone was found once. V gene TRBV18 combines with J gene TRBJ1-2; D ambiguous. CDR3 size: 13 residues. CDR1 and CDR2 (germline): KGHSH, LQKENI. Trimming took off 3 bases at V and 3 bases at J, with 8 bases between the two ends. The CDR3 reads CASSPQEHYGYTF. DNA of the CDR3: TGTGCCAGCTCACCTCAGGAACACTATGGCTACACCTTC. The whole variable domain, remainder taken from reference TRBV18 and TRBJ1-2, is NAGVMQNPRHLVRRRGQEARLRCSPMKGHSHVYWYRQLPEEGLKFMVYLQKENIIDESGMPKERFSAEFPKEGPSILRIQQVVRGDSAAYFCASSPQEHYGYTFGSGTRLTVV.

The rearrangement joins TRBV29-1 to TRBJ2-5; weak D call: TRBD1 (5 bases). This CDR3 is 12 amino acids long. The germline V and J ends were trimmed by 7 bases and 5 bases, with 14 bases remaining between them. In germline, CDR1 is SQVTM, CDR2 ANQGSEA. The CDR3 sequence is CSASQERETQYF. The CDR3 DNA sequence: TGCAGCGCATCACAGGAGAGGGAGACCCAGTACTTC.

J is TRBJ2-5 and V is TRBV9, with D maybe TRBD2 (6 bases). The CDR3 sequence is 12 residues long. CDR1 is SGDLS and CDR2 is YYNGEE in the germline V gene. Between the trimmed V and J ends, which lost 4 bases and 7 bases, there was a span of 11 bases. CDR3 protein: CASSPGVGTQYF. Written as DNA, the CDR3 is TGTGCCAGCAGCCCGGGGGTGGGGACCCAGTACTTC.

The V call is TRBV14, the J call TRBJ1-4; D is uncertain. Trimming took 8 bases from V and 7 from J, leaving 14 bases between them. Germline-derived CDR1 and CDR2 are SGHDN and FVKESK. The CDR3 consists of 13 residues. CDR3 nucleotides: TGTGCCAGCGCGAGGCCGGCGGGTGAAAAACTGTTTTTT. Residues: CASARPAGEKLFF.

V and J are TRBV15 and TRBJ1-2, with D possibly matching TRBD1 (6 bases). The CDR3 extends over 14 amino acids. Trimming shortened V by 5 bases and J by 2 bases, and 12 bases separated the two germline ends. Germline-derived CDR1 and CDR2 are LNHNV and YYDKDF (reference sequence). The CDR3 loop reads CATSSGTGNYGYTF. As DNA, the CDR3 is TGTGCCACCAGCTCAGGCACAGGGAACTATGGCTACACCTTC.

The rearrangement joins TRBV5-1 to TRBJ2-7, with TRBD1 matching 7 bases. V trimming: 0 bases; J trimming: 2 bases; junction bases outside the gene matches: 2. The CDR3 totals 14 residues. Germline CDR1 and CDR2: SGHRS and YFSETQ. CDR3 residues: CASSLGQGAYEQYV. Here the CDR3 DNA reads TGCGCCAGCAGCTTGGGGCAGGGGGCCTACGAGCAGTACGTC.

Notes on this clone: Different DNA sequences within this sample yield the same CDR3. The gene calls are TRBV9 and TRBJ1-4, with D possibly matching TRBD1 (5 bases). CDR1 and CDR2 from the germline V gene are SGDLS and YYNGEE. This CDR3 has 14 residues. The ends were cut back, 2 bases at V and 1 base at J, with 6 bases in the middle. The CDR3 spells CASSVQGTNEKLFF. Here the CDR3 DNA reads TGTGCCAGCAGCGTGCAGGGAACTAATGAAAAACTGTTTTTT.

The chain joins TRBV27 to TRBJ2-1; D perhaps matches TRBD2 (6 bases). The CDR3 is made up of 16 amino acids. The V gene lost 7 bases and the J gene lost 5 bases, with 21 bases spanning the gap. Germline loops: CDR1 MNHEY, CDR2 SMNVEV (reference sequence). The CDR3 region is CASTTRAGRWDNEQFF. DNA for the CDR3: TGTGCCAGCACTACACGGGCGGGACGGTGGGACAATGAGCAGTTCTTC.